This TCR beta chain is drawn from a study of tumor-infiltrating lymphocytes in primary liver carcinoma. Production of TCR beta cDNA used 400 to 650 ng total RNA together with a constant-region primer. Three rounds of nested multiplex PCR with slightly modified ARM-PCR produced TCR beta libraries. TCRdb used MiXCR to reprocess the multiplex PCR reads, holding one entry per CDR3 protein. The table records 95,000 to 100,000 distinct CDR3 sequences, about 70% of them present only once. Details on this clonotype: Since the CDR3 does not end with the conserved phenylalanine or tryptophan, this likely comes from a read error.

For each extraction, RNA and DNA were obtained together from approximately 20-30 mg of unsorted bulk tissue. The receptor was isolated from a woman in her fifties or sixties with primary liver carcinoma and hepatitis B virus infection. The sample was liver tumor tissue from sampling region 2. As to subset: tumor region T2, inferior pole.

CDR3 sequence reads: CASSLGTSDYNEQFL. CDR3 coding DNA: TGTGCCAGCAGCTTAGGGACTAGCGATTATAATGAGCAGTTCTTA. The V and J genes are TRBV11-2 and TRBJ2-1; 9 bases agree with TRBD2. The V segment lost 1 base and the J segment 7 bases; nucleotides outside the gene matches: 5. The germline V gene encodes CDR1 SGHAT and CDR2 FQNNGV. The CDR3 is 15 amino acids.